The T cell receptor (beta chain) described here comes from a study of CD8+ T cells in alopecia areata. Overall study results and limits: Greater clonality was observed in lesional scalp samples, especially alopecia totalis/universalis, versus normal scalp.

As the sequencing template, cDNA was produced by extracting RNA and reverse transcribing it. Sequencing was performed with immunoSEQ multiplex PCR; in TCRdb, only in-frame clones are kept and a portion is missing. Counted here are roughly 120,000 clones, 55% to 80% occurring once; the ten biggest clones make up 2.8%. CDR3 length: 16 amino acids. The trim removed 3 bases at V and 3 bases at J, leaving 6 bases unmatched. Germline V gene data show CDR1 as SGHNT and CDR2 as YYREEE (reference sequence). Concerning this clone itself: Its specificity is unknown.

The sequencing sample was made of CD4+ T cells sorted from blood. The clonotype comes from a human donor in good health. The rearrangement links TRBV5-4 to TRBJ2-5; 12 bases fit TRBD2. This CDR3 reads CASSSGPSGGEETQYF. CDR3 sequence (DNA): TGTGCCAGCAGCTCCGGGCCTAGCGGGGGGGAAGAGACCCAGTACTTC. The whole variable domain, filled in from reference TRBV5-4 and TRBJ2-5, reads ETGVTQSPTHLIKTRGQQVTLRCSSQSGHNTVSWYQQALGQGPQFIFQYYREEENGRGNFPPRFSGLQFPNYSSELNVNALELDDSALYLCASSSGPSGGEETQYFGPGTRLLVL.